This T cell receptor beta chain appears in the sequencing data of a study of T cell repertoires in cytomegalovirus infection. CDR1 and CDR2 (germline): MNHEY, SVGAGI. Losses at the gene ends were 5 bases for V and 3 bases for J; bases not matched to a gene: 7. The CDR3 length is 14 residues. One entry per CDR3 protein results from TCRdb running MiXCR on the reads. This sample has more than 400,000 distinct CDR3 sequences; more than 25% occur once, and the top ten carry about 13%. This clonotype has more than one count but fewer than ten. The source of this sequence is a human donor in good health (CMV status not recorded). Some clones in this sample may be carry-over from other donors' samples. Sequencing used PBMCs. V is TRBV6-5 and J is TRBJ2-7, with TRBD2 identical over 7 bases. In DNA form, the CDR3 reads TGTGCCAGCAGTCGAGCGGGATCCCTCTACGAGCAGTACGTC. Translated: CASSRAGSLYEQYV.